These 3 T cell receptor beta chains were all obtained from the same sample, sequenced in a study of cytomegalovirus exposure and HLA in healthy donors. Sequenced by immunoSEQ multiplex PCR; TCRdb stores in-frame clones only, minus some. The data show 71,000 or so clones, with roughly 94% seen just once and about 1.5% held by the top ten. The source material was PBMCs. The receptors originated from a man in his late teens or twenties in good health and CMV-seropositive.

The V call is TRBV6-6, the J call TRBJ1-1; 8 nucleotides align to TRBD1. The germline V gene encodes CDR1 MNHNY and CDR2 SVGAGI (reference sequence). The junction had 6 bases not matched to a gene; V was cut back by 2 bases and J by 1 base. The CDR3 loop spans 16 amino acids. CDR3 in DNA: TGTGCCAGCAGTTACGTTGGGACAGGAAGGAACACTGAAGCTTTCTTT. It is translated as CASSYVGTGRNTEAFF.

This clone occurred once. V and J are TRBV10-3 and TRBJ2-3, with 14 nucleotides matching TRBD2. The V and J ends lost 3 bases and 0 bases, in that order; junction bases with no gene match: 5. This CDR3 spans 18 amino acids. Looked up from germline, CDR1 is ENHRY and CDR2 is SYGVKD. The CDR3 protein is CAISDGLAGGPSTDTQYF. The CDR3 coding sequence is TGTGCCATCAGTGATGGACTAGCGGGAGGACCTAGCACAGATACGCAGTATTTT.

The chain is built from TRBV5-6 and TRBJ1-1; 7 bases agree with TRBD1. The germline gives CDR1 SGHDT, CDR2 YYEEEE. The CDR3 spans 14 residues. V gave up 5 bases and J gave up 0 bases; unmatched junction bases: 4. The DNA for the CDR3 is TGTGCCAGCAGTACGGGACAGTTGAACACTGAAGCTTTCTTT. Its translation: CASSTGQLNTEAFF.